Below, 25 T cell receptor beta chains from the same sample are listed, as sequenced in a study of T cells in Graves' hyperthyroidism and ophthalmopathy. The source material, RNA transcripts, was used to amplify TCR beta CDR3 regions. During a first-round RT-PCR of the TCR CDR3, the HTBI primer set was used. One entry per CDR3 protein, called by TCRdb with MiXCR from the multiplex PCR reads. The sample holds about 580,000 distinct CDR3 sequences; over 11% are singletons and the top ten take more than 5%. Material: blood. These receptors all stem from a woman in her twenties or thirties with Graves' hyperthyroidism that later progressed to Graves' ophthalmopathy.

Concerning this clonotype itself: The junction departs from germline at one end; a sequencing error may be responsible. The J gene is TRBJ2-5, the V gene TRBV2, with D possibly matching TRBD2 (6 bases). CDR1 is SNHLY and CDR2 is FYNNEI in the germline V gene. CDR3 length: 16 amino acids. The CDR3 here is CASTRGSTAFRETPYF. CDR3 coding DNA: TGTGCCAGCACCCGGGGTAGCACGGCCTTCCGGGAGACCCCGTACTTC.

Only a few counts were recorded for this clonotype. This chain uses TRBV27 with TRBJ1-2; 8 nucleotides agree with TRBD1. V was pared by 7 bases and J by 0 bases, with 7 bases of the junction left unmatched. The CDR3 sequence is 15 residues long. Germline V gene data show CDR1 as MNHEY and CDR2 as SMNVEV (reference sequence). CDR3 coding DNA: TGTGCCAGCAACCCTGCAGGGGGCCCTAACTATGGCTACACCTTC. Amino acid sequence: CASNPAGGPNYGYTF.

This clonotype has at least ten counts. V and J are TRBV10-3 and TRBJ2-7; 12 bases are shared with TRBD1. After removal of 10 bases from V and 4 bases from J, the junction contained 8 bases not matched to a gene. The germline V gene has CDR1 ENHRY and CDR2 SYGVKD. This CDR3 spans 14 amino acids. The CDR3 region is CATQGTGGSYEQYF. The CDR3 DNA follows: TGTGCCACACAGGGGACAGGGGGCTCGTACGAGCAGTACTTC.

This clonotype was found a few times. A read error may be the cause here, since a much bigger clone is one base away. The chain has TRBV11-2 and TRBJ2-4, with D perhaps matching TRBD2 (6 bases). The CDR3 has 17 amino acids. Germline CDR1 and CDR2: SGHAT and FQNNGV. Trimming removed 5 bases at V and 5 bases at J, with 22 bases between. The CDR3 coding sequence is TGTGCCAGCAGCCCGGAGGTCCGGGGGAAGAGGGAAAACATTCAGTACTTC. Protein: CASSPEVRGKRENIQYF. Variable domain in full (rest from reference TRBV11-2 and TRBJ2-4): EAGVAQSPRYKIIEKRQSVAFWCNPISGHATLYWYQQILGQGPKLLIQFQNNGVVDDSQLPKDRFSAERLKGVDSTLKIQPAKLEDSAVYLCASSPEVRGKRENIQYFGAGTRLSVL.

The chain is built from TRBV7-9 and TRBJ2-3; D remains unclear. CDR1 and CDR2 (germline): SEHNR, FQNEAQ (reference sequence). The CDR3 length is 15 residues. Trimming removed 4 bases from V and 0 bases from J, with 11 bases in between. In nucleotides, the CDR3 is TGTGCCAGCAGCTCCCGACCCCAGAGCACAGATACGCAGTATTTT. Residues: CASSSRPQSTDTQYF.

The sample holds many counts of this clonotype. The chain joins TRBV6-1 to TRBJ2-7; 9 positions agree with TRBD2. This CDR3 comprises 15 residues. Per the germline V gene, CDR1 is MNHNS and CDR2 is SASEGT. The V gene end was trimmed by 2 bases and the J gene end by 3 bases; junction bases not matched to a gene: 5. DNA for the CDR3: TGTGCCAGCAGTGAAAGGGCGGGAGGGCTCTACGAGCAGTACTTC. Protein: CASSERAGGLYEQYF.

This clonotype appeared a few times. The chain recombines TRBV11-2 with TRBJ1-1, with D unresolved. Germline loops: CDR1 SGHAT, CDR2 FQNNGV. The CDR3 extends over 13 amino acids. V gave up 5 bases and J gave up 5 bases, with 12 bases separating them. The CDR3 reads CASSPDPRTEAFF. Here the CDR3 DNA reads TGTGCCAGCAGCCCCGACCCGAGGACTGAAGCTTTCTTT. The variable domain in full, with the rest retrieved from reference TRBV11-2 and TRBJ1-1, is EAGVAQSPRYKIIEKRQSVAFWCNPISGHATLYWYQQILGQGPKLLIQFQNNGVVDDSQLPKDRFSAERLKGVDSTLKIQPAKLEDSAVYLCASSPDPRTEAFFGQGTRLTVV.

V gene TRBV29-1 combines with J gene TRBJ2-7; tentative D call: TRBD1 (6 bases). This CDR3 has 14 amino acids. V was clipped by 5 bases and J by 0 bases, with 14 bases between them. Germline V CDR1 and CDR2: SQVTM, ANQGSEA. The CDR3 reads CSVSTGTHSYEQYF. As DNA, the CDR3 is TGCAGCGTTTCTACAGGGACACACTCCTACGAGCAGTACTTC.

About this clonotype itself: This could be a read error, since a much larger clone is one nucleotide away. This chain joins TRBV30 and TRBJ2-3; 8 bases align to TRBD2. The germline V gene has CDR1 GTSNPN and CDR2 SVGIG (reference sequence). This CDR3 spans 12 amino acids. CDR3 bases: TGTGCCCGGAGTATCGGGGGGGGGTTGCAGTATTTT. The encoded protein is CARSIGGGLQYF.

This clonotype came up many times. J is TRBJ2-3 and V is TRBV2, with 13 nucleotides matching TRBD2. Trimming cost V 4 bases and J 6 bases; bases outside gene matches: 10. Germline V gives CDR1 SNHLY, CDR2 FYNNEI. The CDR3 contains 17 residues. The chain's CDR3 is CASSALLAGGKEDTQYF. For the CDR3, the DNA is TGTGCCAGCAGTGCCCTACTAGCGGGAGGGAAGGAGGATACGCAGTATTTT.

This clonotype was observed at least ten times. This chain joins TRBV13 and TRBJ2-1; D is uncertain. This CDR3 has 13 amino acids. V shed 5 bases and J shed 8 bases, with 13 bases lying between them. The germline CDR1 and CDR2 sequences are PRHDT and FYEKMQ (reference sequence). In DNA, the CDR3 is TGTGCCAGCAGCCCCGCGGCTAACCATGAGCAGTTCTTC. Amino acid sequence: CASSPAANHEQFF.

This clonotype was observed at least ten times. The V gene is TRBV28, the J gene TRBJ2-1; 9 nucleotides match TRBD2. The J segment lost 4 bases and the V segment lost 6 bases, leaving 28 bases of the junction unmatched. From germline, CDR1 is MDHEN and CDR2 SYDVKM. This CDR3 region has 22 residues. CDR3 in DNA: TGTGCCAGCAGCGGACCACTCCTGGCTCAAAACAGGATGAGCGGGAGGTACAATGAGCAGTTCTTC. It encodes CASSGPLLAQNRMSGRYNEQFF.

This clonotype occurred many times. The J gene is TRBJ2-7, the V gene TRBV6-1; no clear D. Trimming left V 5 bases short and J 2 bases short, with 22 bases between. This CDR3 is built from 17 residues. Germline values: CDR1 MNHNS, CDR2 SASEGT. CDR3 nucleotide sequence: TGTGCCAGCAGTCGATATACCTCGACGGCGGCCCCCTACGAGCAGTACTTC. It translates to CASSRYTSTAAPYEQYF.

J is TRBJ1-6 and V is TRBV5-6, with TRBD1 identical over 8 bases. V dropped 5 bases and J dropped 10; count of bases not matched to a gene: 8. The CDR3 contains 14 residues. Germline lookup yields CDR1 SGHDT and CDR2 YYEEEE. CDR3 DNA sequence: TGTGCCAGCAGTTCCACAGGGGGATGGTCACCCCTCCACTTT. Amino acid sequence: CASSSTGGWSPLHF. Filled out from reference TRBV5-6 and TRBJ1-6, the complete variable domain reads DAGVTQSPTHLIKTRGQQVTLRCSPKSGHDTVSWYQQALGQGPQFIFQYYEEEERQRGNFPDRFSGHQFPNYSSELNVNALLLGDSALYLCASSSTGGWSPLHFGNGTRLTVT.

As concerns this clonotype: This may come from a read error, since a much larger clone is one base off. The genes are TRBV7-2 and TRBJ2-7; D uncertain. V lost 4 bases and J 5 bases, leaving 9 bases between the germline ends. Germline CDR1 is SGHTA and CDR2 is FQGNSA. The CDR3 has 12 residues. CDR3 nucleotide sequence: TGTGCCAGCAGCTACTACAACCACGAGCAGTACTTC. It specifies CASSYYNHEQYF.

This clonotype was recorded many times. The chain carries TRBV4-1 and TRBJ2-5; TRBD1 agrees at 9 bases. CDR1 is MGHRA, CDR2 YSYEKL, per germline. This CDR3 spans 14 amino acids. The V and J ends lost 4 bases and 4 bases, in that order; junction bases with no gene match: 4. The CDR3 DNA sequence: TGCGCCAGCAGCCCGGGACAGGGCCTAGAGACCCAGTACTTC. Encoded protein: CASSPGQGLETQYF.

The chain couples TRBV5-4 to TRBJ1-4, with D unclear. V was shortened by 4 bases and J by 0 bases, with 16 bases between the two germline ends. Germline lookup yields CDR1 SGHNT and CDR2 YYREEE (reference sequence). The CDR3 consists of 17 residues. CDR3 loop: CASSPSGRTATNEKLFF. The CDR3 nucleotides read TGTGCCAGCAGCCCTTCCGGGAGAACTGCAACTAATGAAAAACTGTTTTTT.

Worth noting for this clonotype: A clone one base away is much larger, so this may be a read error. The DNA for the CDR3 is TGTGCCAGCAGTTTACCAAGACGGCCGACTCAGCCCCAGCATTTT. The encoded protein is CASSLPRRPTQPQHF. The chain employs TRBV28 and TRBJ1-5; D is uncertain. Trimming pared 2 bases from V and 6 bases from J, leaving 14 bases between. Germline CDR1 is MDHEN and CDR2 is SYDVKM. This CDR3 region has 15 residues.

Many counts were recorded for this clonotype. The V and J genes are TRBV6-1 and TRBJ1-3; 7 nucleotides agree with TRBD1. Trimming at V came to 2 bases and at J to 0 bases, leaving 7 bases not matched to a gene. Germline assignment: CDR1 MNHNS and CDR2 SASEGT. This CDR3 spans 17 amino acids. CDR3 in DNA: TGTGCCAGCAGTGAACCGACAGGGTCGGGCTCTGGAAACACCATATATTTT. Its translation: CASSEPTGSGSGNTIYF.

V and J are TRBV24-1 and TRBJ2-2; possibly TRBD1 for D (6 bases). This CDR3 has 12 amino acids. CDR1 KGHDR and CDR2 SFDVKD come from the germline V gene. V lost 4 bases and J lost 10, with 9 bases in between. The CDR3 reads CATSETGLELFF. Here the CDR3 DNA reads TGTGCCACCAGTGAGACAGGATTGGAGCTGTTTTTT.

This clonotype was picked up many times. V usage is TRBV2 and J usage is TRBJ1-1, with D possibly being TRBD1 (6 bases). Trimming pared 7 bases from V and 1 base from J, leaving 10 bases between. CDR1 is SNHLY and CDR2 is FYNNEI in the germline V gene. The length of the CDR3 is 13 residues. The CDR3 spells CASTTQGNTEAFF. The CDR3 DNA follows: TGTGCCAGCACCACACAGGGGAACACTGAAGCTTTCTTT.

This clonotype came up many times. The genes are TRBV6-1 and TRBJ1-2; TRBD1 agrees at 9 bases. The trim removed 9 bases at V and 1 base at J, leaving 3 bases unmatched. The CDR3 runs to 13 residues. The germline gives CDR1 MNHNS, CDR2 SASEGT. Here the CDR3 DNA reads TGTGCCAGTACGGACAGGGGTAACTATGGCTACACCTTC. Amino acids: CASTDRGNYGYTF.

The rearrangement joins TRBV19 to TRBJ2-1; D remains unclear. Trimming took off 7 bases at V and 0 bases at J, with 10 bases between the two ends. The CDR3 runs 14 residues. Germline CDR1 reads LNHDA; CDR2 reads SQIVND (reference sequence). The CDR3 DNA sequence: TGTGCCAGTACGGACCCCTACTCCTACAATGAGCAGTTCTTC. Encoded protein: CASTDPYSYNEQFF.

This clonotype was seen at least ten times. CDR3 loop: CSAWTGAGYGYTF. The DNA of the CDR3 is TGCAGCGCGTGGACAGGGGCGGGCTATGGCTACACCTTC. This chain connects TRBV29-1 to TRBJ1-2; 9 positions match TRBD1. The ends lost 7 bases at V and 4 bases at J; junction bases unmatched: 7. Germline lookup yields CDR1 SQVTM and CDR2 ANQGSEA. The CDR3 extends over 13 amino acids.

This clonotype was seen many times. J is TRBJ2-5 and V is TRBV2, with D perhaps matching TRBD1 (5 bases). Germline values: CDR1 SNHLY, CDR2 FYNNEI. The CDR3 spans 14 residues. V was pared by 4 bases and J by 2 bases, with 11 bases between. The CDR3 spells CASSVQGVQETQYF. The CDR3 nucleotides read TGTGCCAGCAGTGTTCAGGGCGTACAAGAGACCCAGTACTTC.